The 7 T cell receptor beta chains in this list originate from one sample, sequenced in a study of blood T cells in healthy people across ages. Together with a sample-barcoded 5' primer, a J-beta primer mix was included in a second PCR lasting roughly 6 to 12 cycles. TCRdb recomputed calls from the 5' RACE reads with MiXCR, one row per CDR3 protein. The table has around 800,000 distinct CDR3 sequences, around 24% seen once; the top ten hold 2.5% to 3.5%. The data also belong to a second study, concerning T cells of mothers and their children.

The sample was blood. The source is a boy aged 10-17 years in good health.

V is TRBV3-1 and J is TRBJ1-6; D gene unclear. The CDR3 is made up of 12 amino acids. The germline CDR1 and CDR2 sequences are LGHDT and YNNKEL (reference sequence). Trimming pared 1 base from V and 13 bases from J, leaving 8 bases between. CDR3 loop: CASSQVRSPLHF. CDR3 DNA: TGTGCCAGCAGCCAAGTAAGGTCGCCCCTCCACTTT. The full variable domain, with the rest looked up from reference TRBV3-1 and TRBJ1-6, is DTAVSQTPKYLVTQMGNDKSIKCEQNLGHDTMYWYKQDSKKFLKIMFSYNNKELIINETVPNRFSPKSPDKAHLNLHINSLELGDSAVYFCASSQVRSPLHFGNGTRLTVT.

The chain joins TRBV20-1 to TRBJ1-3, with 7 bases identical to TRBD1. The CDR3 spans 18 residues. V lost 0 bases and J lost 6; bases outside the gene matches: 17. The germline gives CDR1 DFQATT, CDR2 SNEGSKA (reference sequence). CDR3 sequence reads: CSARDLYGRGRGENTIYF. In DNA, the CDR3 is TGCAGTGCTAGAGATTTATACGGGAGGGGGCGAGGTGAAAACACCATATATTTT.

This clonotype appeared a few times. The V call is TRBV7-6, the J call TRBJ2-7; D remains ambiguous. The length of the CDR3 is 17 residues. The V gene lost 5 bases and the J gene lost 1 base, with 21 bases spanning the gap. Germline CDR1 and CDR2: SGHVS and FNYEAQ. The CDR3 region has the DNA TGTGCCAGCAGCCCAGACAATGGTTTTGCCAAATCCTACGAGCAGTACTTC. As protein: CASSPDNGFAKSYEQYF.

The rearrangement uses TRBV28 and TRBJ1-1; a weak D match, TRBD1 (6 bases). The CDR3 is 16 residues long. V was pared by 8 bases and J by 3 bases, with 22 bases between. The V gene's germline CDR1 is MDHEN and CDR2 SYDVKM. Here the CDR3 reads CASYKGGGLPHTEAFF. The CDR3 region has the DNA TGTGCCAGCTATAAAGGGGGAGGGCTCCCCCACACTGAAGCTTTCTTT.

This clonotype has ten or more counts. The chain carries TRBV28 and TRBJ2-5; D is possibly TRBD2 (7 bases). The CDR3 is made up of 17 amino acids. The germline gives CDR1 MDHEN, CDR2 SYDVKM. Deletions cut 6 bases from V and 5 bases from J, with 25 bases between. CDR3 region: CASRSAGARLGPETQYF. The CDR3 DNA reads TGTGCCAGCAGGTCGGCGGGGGCAAGATTGGGCCCGGAGACCCAGTACTTC.

This clonotype occurred a few times. The chain joins TRBV6-1 to TRBJ2-6; a possible D gene is TRBD1 (6 bases). CDR1 is MNHNS, CDR2 SASEGT, per germline. V shed 0 bases and J shed 0 bases, with 12 bases lying between them. CDR3 length: 18 amino acids. The CDR3 DNA reads as TGTGCCAGCAGTGAAGCGGTACAGGGATCCTCTGGGGCCAACGTCCTGACTTTC. As protein: CASSEAVQGSSGANVLTF.

The chain combines TRBV10-3 with TRBJ2-5; possibly TRBD2 for D (6 bases). Near its end, the DNA agrees better with TRBJ2-1, so the J call may be wrong. CDR1 and CDR2 from the germline V gene are ENHRY and SYGVKD. The CDR3 has 14 residues. Here the CDR3 reads CASYRDASGGEQFF. The DNA for the CDR3 is TGTGCCAGCTACCGGGACGCCTCCGGGGGTGAGCAGTTCTTC.